This TCR beta chain was captured in a study of blood T cell repertoires in COVID-19. Study summary: COVID-19 samples collected from the United States, Italy and Spain covered acute and convalescent phases. Sample material is recorded as cDNA or gDNA derived from T cells, B-cell-depleted T cells, or PBMCs.

Trimming took 5 bases from V and 0 from J; bases not matched to a gene: 15. Germline CDR1 and CDR2: MNHEY and SMNVEV (reference sequence). The CDR3 runs 18 residues. Produced via immunoSEQ multiplex PCR; TCRdb's table is partial and in-frame only. Here the sample spans 250,000 to 300,000 clones, approximately 90% being singletons. The chain joins TRBV27 to TRBJ2-5, with 7 bases matching TRBD1. Sequencing was performed on peripheral blood. This TCR was recovered from a man younger than 35 with active or convalescent COVID-19. CDR3 DNA: TGTGCCAGCAGTCATTCTCGACAGGGACGGGGCCACCAAGAGACCCAGTACTTC. Translation gives CASSHSRQGRGHQETQYF.